A selection of T cell receptor beta chains follows, all from one sample in a study of T cell responses to AZD1222 COVID-19 vaccine. Sequencing used immunoSEQ multiplex PCR; TCRdb keeps in-frame clones, though not all of them. The sample shows about 100,000 clones, around 87% of them seen only once. This specimen was peripheral blood, taken on day 0 of MenACWY control vaccination. The origin of the receptors is an adult in good health. Both conserved end residues are part of each CDR3. D genes are given only for firm matches.

TRBV27,TRBJ2-6,NA,CASSPSGSGANVLTF,TGTGCCAGCAGCCCGTCGGGCTCTGGGGCCAACGTCCTGACTTTC
TRBV19,TRBJ2-3,TRBD1,CASSRTGGLGTDTQYF,TGTGCCAGTAGCAGGACAGGGGGCCTCGGCACAGATACGCAGTATTTT
TRBV29-1,TRBJ2-7,NA,CSVGRRAPGEQYF,TGCAGCGTTGGTAGGAGGGCCCCAGGCGAGCAGTACTTC
TRBV6-2/TRBV6-3,TRBJ1-5,NA,CASIYLHGGAQHF,TGTGCCAGCATTTACCTTCACGGCGGGGCCCAGCATTTT
TRBV10-3,TRBJ2-2,NA,CAISESADTGELFF,TGTGCCATCAGTGAATCGGCAGACACCGGGGAGCTGTTTTTT
TRBV24-1,TRBJ2-5,NA,CATSDPGGDHRETQYF,TGTGCCACCAGTGATCCAGGGGGGGATCATCGGGAGACCCAGTACTTC
TRBV2,TRBJ1-2,NA,CASSENTNYGYTF,TGTGCCAGCAGTGAGAACACCAACTATGGCTACACCTTC
TRBV24-1,TRBJ2-1,TRBD1,CATRPGTGAYNEQFF,TGTGCCACCAGGCCCGGGACAGGGGCCTACAATGAGCAGTTCTTC
TRBV11-2,TRBJ2-3,NA,CASSFAGGNTDTQYF,TGTGCCAGCAGCTTCGCAGGGGGGAACACAGATACGCAGTATTTT
TRBV12-3/TRBV12-4,TRBJ2-5,NA,CASSPTALEAQYF,TGTGCCAGCAGTCCGACAGCCCTAGAGGCCCAGTACTTC
TRBV18,TRBJ1-1,NA,CASSRQEHTEAFF,TGTGCCAGCTCACGGCAGGAACACACTGAAGCTTTCTTT
TRBV27,TRBJ2-7,NA,CASIGTPTYEQYF,TGTGCCAGTATTGGGACACCAACCTACGAGCAGTACTTC